These 24 T cell receptor beta chains originate from one sample sequenced in a study of CD8 T cells in ankylosing spondylitis. From the 5' RACE reads, TCRdb called clonotypes with MiXCR, one entry per CDR3 protein. The table has under 55,000 distinct CDR3 sequences, roughly 7.4% seen once. Sequencing input: blood, either unsorted or a sorted T cell fraction (not recorded which). Every receptor here comes from a female donor with ankylosing spondylitis or in good health (not recorded which).

This clonotype has a count of ten or more. V and J are TRBV29-1 and TRBJ1-3; D is ambiguous. Germline V lookup: CDR1 SQVTM, CDR2 ANQGSEA. This CDR3 has 13 residues. The V end was cut by 2 bases, the J end by 0 bases, with 5 bases between. CDR3 loop: CSVEFPSGNTIYF. CDR3 bases: TGCAGCGTTGAATTTCCCTCTGGAAACACCATATATTTT. Based on the CDR3 plus reference TRBV29-1 and TRBJ1-3, the full variable domain is SAVISQKPSRDICQRGTSLTIQCQVDSQVTMMFWYRQQPGQSLTLIATANQGSEATYESGFVIDKFPISRPNLTFSTLTVSNMSPEDSSIYLCSVEFPSGNTIYFGEGSWLTVV.

This clonotype was counted at least ten times. This chain uses TRBV9 with TRBJ2-2, with 10 bases lining up with TRBD2. CDR3 length: 17 amino acids. V lost 4 bases and J lost 0; bases outside the gene matches: 6. Germline V gives CDR1 SGDLS, CDR2 YYNGEE. CDR3: CASSPQGLAANTGELFF. The CDR3 coding sequence is TGTGCCAGCAGCCCTCAAGGACTAGCGGCGAACACCGGGGAGCTGTTTTTT.

This clonotype occurred many times. This sequence joins TRBV29-1 and TRBJ2-3, with TRBD2 matching 7 bases. The J segment lost 0 bases and the V segment lost 5 bases, leaving 2 bases of the junction unmatched. The CDR3 totals 13 residues. The germline CDR1 and CDR2 sequences are SQVTM and ANQGSEA. The CDR3 reads CSVTGGSTDTQYF. DNA for the CDR3: TGCAGCGTTACGGGGGGAAGCACAGATACGCAGTATTTT.

This clonotype was counted ten times or more. The chain links TRBV5-1 to TRBJ2-1, with a weak D call TRBD1 (6 bases). Trimming removed 4 bases from V and 7 bases from J, with 24 bases in between. CDR3 length equals 17 residues. CDR1 SGHRS and CDR2 YFSETQ come from the germline V gene. The CDR3 bases are TGCGCCAGCAGCGGGCCTTTTGTGGGGGCCATCCCAAATGAGCAGTTCTTC. It encodes CASSGPFVGAIPNEQFF.

At least ten counts were recorded for this clonotype. The CDR3 reads CASSSSGTYLYNEQFF. The CDR3 DNA sequence: TGCGCCAGCAGCTCCTCCGGGACGTACCTTTACAATGAGCAGTTCTTC. V gene TRBV5-1 combines with J gene TRBJ2-1; perhaps D is TRBD1 or TRBD2 (5 bases each). CDR1 SGHRS and CDR2 YFSETQ come from the germline V gene. This CDR3 is 16 amino acids long. The V end was cut by 3 bases, the J end by 4 bases, with 17 bases between.

The table lists this clonotype with many counts. The J gene is TRBJ1-5, the V gene TRBV20-1; D gene ambiguous. The CDR3 has 14 residues. Germline CDR1 is DFQATT and CDR2 is SNEGSKA (reference sequence). V lost 5 bases, J lost 10 bases, and 21 bases lay in between. The CDR3 here is CSAPGRGPNSPQHF. CDR3 bases: TGCAGTGCTCCCGGTCGAGGCCCTAATAGTCCCCAGCATTTT.

This clonotype was observed many times. The chain has TRBV9 and TRBJ2-1; D is ambiguous. V was shortened by 0 bases and J by 0 bases, with 7 bases between the two germline ends. From germline, CDR1 is SGDLS and CDR2 YYNGEE. There are 15 residues in the CDR3. CDR3 nucleotides: TGTGCCAGCAGCGTAGACATAACCTCCTACAATGAGCAGTTCTTC. This translates into CASSVDITSYNEQFF.

The chain recombines TRBV20-1 with TRBJ1-3; D might be TRBD1 (6 bases). CDR3 length: 15 residues. The ends were cut back, 1 base at V and 2 bases at J, with 12 bases in the middle. Germline-derived CDR1 and CDR2 are DFQATT and SNEGSKA (reference sequence). The CDR3 loop reads CSARVWAGAGNTIYF. The CDR3 DNA reads TGCAGTGCTAGAGTATGGGCAGGGGCTGGAAACACCATATATTTT.

This clonotype was seen at least ten times. V gene TRBV6-1 combines with J gene TRBJ2-1; 8 bases match TRBD2. V was pared by 6 bases and J by 2 bases, with 9 bases of the junction left unmatched. Germline V lookup: CDR1 MNHNS, CDR2 SASEGT. This CDR3 contains 16 residues. CDR3 in DNA: TGTGCCAGCAGAACCCTACGGGGGGGTACCTACAATGAGCAGTTCTTC. This translates into CASRTLRGGTYNEQFF.

This clonotype was found many times. V gene TRBV20-1 combines with J gene TRBJ2-3, with D maybe TRBD2 (5 bases). Deletions cut 3 bases from V and 0 bases from J, with 13 bases between. The CDR3 has 15 amino acids. CDR1 and CDR2 from the germline V gene are DFQATT and SNEGSKA (reference sequence). The CDR3 DNA reads TGCAGTGCTAGGGGGAGTCCACCGAGCACAGATACGCAGTATTTT. It translates to CSARGSPPSTDTQYF.

CDR3: CASTPTGGFYEQYF. The CDR3 DNA sequence: TGTGCCAGCACCCCGACAGGGGGCTTCTACGAGCAGTACTTC. The chain recombines TRBV7-9 with TRBJ2-7, with TRBD1 identical over 10 bases. Germline V CDR1 and CDR2: SEHNR, FQNEAQ (reference sequence). The CDR3 length is 14 residues. The J segment lost 3 bases and the V segment lost 7 bases, leaving 6 bases of the junction unmatched. The whole variable domain, filled in from reference TRBV7-9 and TRBJ2-7, reads DTGVSQNPRHKITKRGQNVTFRCDPISEHNRLYWYRQTLGQGPEFLTYFQNEAQLEKSRLLSDRFSAERPKGSFSTLEIQRTEQGDSAMYLCASTPTGGFYEQYFGPGTRLTVT.

This clonotype occurred many times. The chain has TRBV10-3 and TRBJ2-1, with TRBD1 as a possible D gene (6 bases). Trimming removed 5 bases at V and 3 bases at J, with 11 bases between. Germline V CDR1 and CDR2: ENHRY, SYGVKD. The CDR3 covers 14 residues. The CDR3 sequence: CAISLSGDYNEQFF. CDR3 nucleotides: TGTGCCATCAGTCTATCAGGGGACTACAATGAGCAGTTCTTC.

This clonotype was detected ten times or more. J is TRBJ1-2 and V is TRBV6-5, with D perhaps matching TRBD1 (6 bases). The germline V gene encodes CDR1 MNHEY and CDR2 SVGAGI. V gave up 2 bases and J gave up 1 base, with 14 bases separating them. This CDR3 comprises 16 residues. Written as DNA, the CDR3 is TGTGCCAGCAGTTACGGGGGCGAGGGGGATAACTATGGCTACACCTTC. Protein sequence: CASSYGGEGDNYGYTF.

This clonotype was recorded many times. The chain links TRBV3-1 to TRBJ2-1; 8 bases fit TRBD2. CDR1 and CDR2 from the germline V gene are LGHDT and YNNKEL (reference sequence). This CDR3 comprises 14 residues. With V trimmed by 3 bases and J by 7 bases, 5 bases remained unmatched. The CDR3 nucleotides read TGTGCCAGCAGCCACGCCGGACTAGCTAATGAGCAGTTCTTC. Its protein product is CASSHAGLANEQFF.

This clonotype was seen a handful of times. V usage is TRBV12-3 or TRBV12-4 and J usage is TRBJ2-4; no clear D. The CDR3 consists of 15 residues. Trimming removed 1 base at V and 6 bases at J, with 13 bases between. CDR3 in amino acids: CASSLGPYEGNIQYF. In DNA form, the CDR3 reads TGTGCCAGCAGTTTAGGCCCCTACGAAGGAAACATTCAGTACTTC.

This clonotype was counted a few times. This rearrangement joins TRBV12-3 or TRBV12-4 to TRBJ2-3; D remains unclear. The CDR3 runs 13 residues. Deletions cut 6 bases from V and 6 bases from J, with 13 bases between. In DNA form, the CDR3 reads TGTGCCAGCAGGACCATTTCTGAGGATACGCAGTATTTT. Translating it yields CASRTISEDTQYF.

In this sample, this clonotype turned up many times. The rearrangement joins TRBV7-2 to TRBJ1-1; 7 bases match TRBD1. The length of the CDR3 is 14 residues. Trimming took 3 bases from V and 4 from J; bases not matched to a gene: 5. Germline V gene data show CDR1 as SGHTA and CDR2 as FQGNSA. In DNA form, the CDR3 reads TGTGCCAGCAGCTTCTTGACAGGGAGCACTGAAGCTTTCTTT. Amino acid sequence: CASSFLTGSTEAFF. Full variable domain (missing parts from reference TRBV7-2 and TRBJ1-1): GAGVSQSPSNKVTEKGKDVELRCDPISGHTALYWYRQSLGQGLEFLIYFQGNSAPDKSGLPSDRFSAERTGGSVSTLTIQRTQQEDSAVYLCASSFLTGSTEAFFGQGTRLTVV.

This clonotype appeared many times. V and J are TRBV29-1 and TRBJ1-2; tentative D call: TRBD1 (5 bases). The V end was cut by 7 bases, the J end by 3 bases, with 18 bases between. This CDR3 is built from 14 residues. Germline CDR1 and CDR2: SQVTM and ANQGSEA. The CDR3 coding sequence is TGCAGCGACACGCCAGGGATATGGGACTATGGCTACACCTTC. Translated, it gives CSDTPGIWDYGYTF.

This clonotype was observed many times. This sequence joins TRBV9 and TRBJ1-1, with D maybe TRBD1 (6 bases). CDR1 is SGDLS and CDR2 is YYNGEE in the germline V gene. This CDR3 comprises 14 residues. V lost 4 bases, J lost 3 bases, and 13 bases lay in between. The CDR3 nucleotides read TGTGCCAGCAGCCCTCAGAACAGGGACACTGAAGCTTTCTTT. Amino acid sequence: CASSPQNRDTEAFF.

The table lists this clonotype with many counts. V and J are TRBV20-1 and TRBJ1-5, with unresolved D. There are 12 residues in the CDR3. Germline CDR1 is DFQATT and CDR2 is SNEGSKA (reference sequence). V was cut by 4 bases and J by 1 base, with 5 bases left in between. CDR3 DNA sequence: TGCAGTGCTACCTCGAGCAATCAGCCCCAGCATTTT. The encoded protein is CSATSSNQPQHF.

In this sample, this clonotype turned up many times. The chain has TRBV5-1 and TRBJ1-1; D is possibly TRBD1 (5 bases). The CDR3 has 16 residues. In germline, CDR1 is SGHRS, CDR2 YFSETQ. V lost 0 bases to trimming and J lost 2 bases, with 14 bases between them. The CDR3 spells CASSLGARVSNTEAFF. The CDR3 coding sequence is TGCGCCAGCAGCTTGGGGGCCAGGGTGTCTAACACTGAAGCTTTCTTT.

In this sample, this clonotype turned up many times. The chain links TRBV4-1 to TRBJ2-1, with D perhaps given as TRBD1 or TRBD2 (5 bases each). V was clipped by 3 bases and J by 1 base, with 10 bases between them. Germline CDR1 and CDR2: MGHRA and YSYEKL. The CDR3 length is 15 residues. This chain's CDR3 is CASSHGTDSYNEQFF. In DNA form, the CDR3 reads TGCGCCAGCAGCCACGGGACGGATTCCTACAATGAGCAGTTCTTC.

This clonotype was counted many times. The V gene is TRBV20-1, the J gene TRBJ1-4, with 7 positions matching TRBD1. Germline V gene sequence: CDR1 DFQATT, CDR2 SNEGSKA (reference sequence). There are 17 residues in the CDR3. The ends lost 2 bases at V and 7 bases at J; junction bases unmatched: 16. The CDR3 protein is CSARPWDSWDDGEKLFF. The CDR3 DNA follows: TGCAGTGCTAGACCCTGGGACAGTTGGGATGATGGTGAAAAACTGTTTTTT.

This clonotype showed up many times. This chain links TRBV6-1 with TRBJ1-6, with 7 bases identical to TRBD1. Losses at the gene ends were 0 bases for V and 5 bases for J; bases not matched to a gene: 1. CDR3 length: 15 residues. The germline V gene has CDR1 MNHNS and CDR2 SASEGT. The CDR3 loop reads CASSEAGTDNSPLHF. CDR3 coding DNA: TGTGCCAGCAGTGAAGCCGGGACAGATAATTCACCCCTCCACTTT.